The sequence of this T cell receptor beta chain was determined in a study of T cell responses to AZD1222 COVID-19 vaccine. Study information: Pooling of second doses given at about 4 or about 12 weeks was done.

Generated by immunoSEQ multiplex PCR, the TCRdb table keeps only in-frame clones and is missing some. The sample shows approximately 110,000 clones, 86% of them seen only once. A single count supports this clone. Its target is not known. The CDR3 has 13 amino acids. Germline V lookup: CDR1 SQVTM, CDR2 ANQGSEA. The V end was cut by 7 bases, the J end by 3 bases, with 15 bases between. Whole-study results and caveats: Repertoires were obtained only post-peak T cell response.

This TCR was sampled from an adult in good health. Material: peripheral blood, obtained on day 0 of AZD1222 vaccination. V usage is TRBV29-1 and J usage is TRBJ1-1; maybe TRBD1 (6 bases). The CDR3 DNA sequence: TGCAGCGCCAAAAGGGCAGGGGACACTGAAGCTTTCTTT. Translation: CSAKRAGDTEAFF.